A single sample gave rise to the 25 T cell receptor beta chains below, sequenced in a study of CD8+ T cells in alopecia areata. Investigators isolated RNA and reverse transcribed it into cDNA to act as the sequencing template. This table comes from immunoSEQ multiplex PCR, and its TCRdb copy is limited to in-frame clones, with some not included. The sample holds 200,000 or so clones, roughly 57% seen once. This specimen consisted of CD4+ T cells sorted from blood, obtained at week 0. The receptor source for this set is a human donor with alopecia areata.

This clone has a handful of counts. This chain joins TRBV4-1 and TRBJ2-7; TRBD1 or TRBD2 may be the D gene (5 bases each). V was trimmed by 3 bases and J by 4 bases, leaving 19 bases between them. CDR3 length: 16 amino acids. Germline lookup yields CDR1 MGHRA and CDR2 YSYEKL. The CDR3 coding sequence is TGCGCCAGCAGCCACAGCAGGGCCCCGGGGTCTTACGAGCAGTACTTC. Encoded protein: CASSHSRAPGSYEQYF.

The chain links TRBV2 to TRBJ1-5, with D unclear. The CDR3 consists of 14 residues. Germline V gene lookup returns CDR1 SNHLY and CDR2 FYNNEI. Trimming removed 4 bases at V and 3 bases at J, with 10 bases between. The CDR3 region is CASSVFRNNQPQHF. The CDR3 coding sequence is TGTGCCAGCAGTGTCTTCCGAAACAATCAGCCCCAGCATTTT.

This clone has a single count. J is TRBJ1-4 and V is TRBV27; D not certain. The ends were cut back, 4 bases at V and 4 bases at J, with 13 bases in the middle. CDR1 is MNHEY, CDR2 SMNVEV, per germline (reference sequence). The CDR3 contains 15 residues. Here the CDR3 reads CASSSLSDYNEKLFF. As DNA, the CDR3 is TGTGCCAGCAGTTCCTTAAGCGACTATAATGAAAAACTGTTTTTT.

The genes are TRBV29-1 and TRBJ1-2; 9 bases fit TRBD1. V shed 0 bases and J 3 bases; nucleotides not matched to a gene: 5. The CDR3 sequence is 15 residues long. The germline V gene encodes CDR1 SQVTM and CDR2 ANQGSEA. CDR3 sequence (DNA): TGCAGCGTTGAAGATCGAGACAGGGGGTACTATGGCTACACCTTC. Its protein product is CSVEDRDRGYYGYTF.

V gene TRBV29-1 combines with J gene TRBJ2-7; weak D call: TRBD2 (5 bases). Germline lookup yields CDR1 SQVTM and CDR2 ANQGSEA. This CDR3 spans 13 amino acids. The ends were cut back, 4 bases at V and 9 bases at J, with 19 bases in the middle. As DNA, the CDR3 is TGCAGCGTTGGACTAAATGAGCGCAACGGGCAGTACTTC. Amino acids: CSVGLNERNGQYF.

This clone has a handful of counts. The gene calls are TRBV5-6 and TRBJ2-1, with 9 bases lining up with TRBD1. CDR3 length equals 15 residues. Per the germline V gene, CDR1 is SGHDT and CDR2 is YYEEEE. Losses at the gene ends were 4 bases for V and 7 bases for J; bases not matched to a gene: 9. DNA of the CDR3: TGTGCCAGCAGCAATTGGGGGACAGGGTTGAATGAGCAGTTCTTC. Translating it yields CASSNWGTGLNEQFF.

J is TRBJ1-3 and V is TRBV4-1; D gene uncertain. CDR3 length equals 15 residues. The germline gives CDR1 MGHRA, CDR2 YSYEKL. Trimming removed 4 bases from V and 4 bases from J, with 14 bases in between. CDR3 nucleotide sequence: TGCGCCAGCAGCCCTGATGGCAGGATCGGAAACACCATATATTTT. It encodes CASSPDGRIGNTIYF.

This clone has only a few counts. The chain links TRBV11-2 to TRBJ2-1; 8 nucleotides agree with TRBD1. Trimming cost V 5 bases and J 16 bases; bases outside gene matches: 10. The CDR3 length is 12 residues. Per the germline V gene, CDR1 is SGHAT and CDR2 is FQNNGV. In DNA form, the CDR3 reads TGTGCCAGCAGCCCTTCGAGACAGGGGCCCTTCTTC. Protein sequence: CASSPSRQGPFF.

This chain connects TRBV4-1 to TRBJ2-2, with D unclear. Germline-derived CDR1 and CDR2 are MGHRA and YSYEKL. The CDR3 loop spans 12 amino acids. V lost 4 bases to trimming and J lost 3 bases, with 3 bases between them. As DNA, the CDR3 is TGCGCCAGCAGCCGATACACCGGGGAGCTGTTTTTT. It is translated as CASSRYTGELFF.

The rearrangement uses TRBV27 and TRBJ2-7, with 9 positions matching TRBD2. This CDR3 has 15 amino acids. Per germline, CDR1 MNHEY and CDR2 SMNVEV (reference sequence). The V segment lost 2 bases and the J segment 2 bases; nucleotides outside the gene matches: 4. CDR3 coding DNA: TGTGCCAGCAGTTTAATGGTAGCGGGAGCCTACGAGCAGTACTTC. It translates to CASSLMVAGAYEQYF.

This clone is a singleton in its sample. The chain uses TRBV27 and TRBJ2-5; D remains unclear. The germline V gene has CDR1 MNHEY and CDR2 SMNVEV (reference sequence). This CDR3 contains 11 residues. The ends were cut back, 5 bases at V and 7 bases at J, with 8 bases in the middle. The CDR3 sequence is CASSPGTTQYF. CDR3 nucleotide sequence: TGTGCCAGCAGTCCGGGCACGACCCAGTACTTC.

The chain carries TRBV9 and TRBJ2-2, with D perhaps TRBD1 or TRBD2 (5 bases each). Between the trimmed V and J ends, which lost 3 bases and 6 bases, there was a span of 15 bases. This CDR3 spans 15 amino acids. The germline V gene encodes CDR1 SGDLS and CDR2 YYNGEE. The CDR3 coding sequence is TGTGCCAGCAGCGCAGATGTGGGGGTTTCCGGGGAGCTGTTTTTT. This codes for CASSADVGVSGELFF.

The chain employs TRBV4-1 and TRBJ2-3, with TRBD2 identical over 14 bases. This CDR3 has 18 residues. The germline CDR1 and CDR2 sequences are MGHRA and YSYEKL. J lost 2 bases, V lost 3 bases, and 7 bases had no gene match. CDR3 residues: CASSQPGLAGGLTDTQYF. CDR3 nucleotides: TGCGCCAGCAGCCAGCCTGGACTAGCGGGAGGTCTCACAGATACGCAGTATTTT.

V is TRBV5-5 and J is TRBJ1-2; D possibly corresponds to TRBD1 (5 bases). The germline V gene encodes CDR1 SGHKS and CDR2 YYEKEE (reference sequence). V was cut by 0 bases and J by 10 bases, with 7 bases left in between. CDR3 size: 11 residues. Here the CDR3 reads CASSLDRTYTF. The CDR3 DNA is TGTGCCAGCAGCTTGGACAGGACCTACACCTTC.

The J gene is TRBJ2-1, the V gene TRBV30; the D is unclear. CDR3 length equals 13 residues. Per germline, CDR1 GTSNPN and CDR2 SVGIG (reference sequence). V was trimmed by 3 bases and J by 5 bases, leaving 11 bases between them. The CDR3 region has the DNA TGTGCCTGGAGCCCAGGACCTCACAATGAGCAGTTCTTC. Protein product: CAWSPGPHNEQFF.

This sequence joins TRBV30 and TRBJ1-1; the D gene is possibly TRBD1 (6 bases). The CDR3 loop spans 14 amino acids. The ends were cut back, 5 bases at V and 1 base at J, with 14 bases in the middle. CDR1 and CDR2 (germline): GTSNPN, SVGIG (reference sequence). CDR3 protein: CAWGRGWANTEAFF. CDR3 DNA: TGTGCCTGGGGCAGGGGTTGGGCGAACACTGAAGCTTTCTTT. The variable domain in full, completed from reference TRBV30 and TRBJ1-1, reads SQTIHQWPATLVQPVGSPLSLECTVEGTSNPNLYWYRQAAGRGLQLLFYSVGIGQISSEVPQNLSASRPQDRQFILSSKKLLLSDSGFYLCAWGRGWANTEAFFGQGTRLTVV.

The J gene is TRBJ1-5, the V gene TRBV10-3, with D possibly being TRBD1 (6 bases). V was clipped by 4 bases and J by 2 bases, with 6 bases between them. Per germline, CDR1 ENHRY and CDR2 SYGVKD. This CDR3 is built from 13 residues. The CDR3 reads CAISGQGNQPQHF. The DNA of the CDR3 is TGTGCCATCAGTGGACAGGGCAATCAGCCCCAGCATTTT.

The V gene is TRBV9, the J gene TRBJ2-5, with D possibly being TRBD1 (6 bases). V lost 1 base to trimming and J lost 1 base, with 14 bases between them. CDR1 is SGDLS, CDR2 YYNGEE, per germline. The CDR3 has 16 amino acids. The CDR3 DNA sequence: TGTGCCAGCAGCGTAACGGCAGGGGCTCTCCAAGAGACCCAGTACTTC. Its translation: CASSVTAGALQETQYF. Complete variable domain (other parts from reference TRBV9 and TRBJ2-5): DSGVTQTPKHLITATGQRVTLRCSPRSGDLSVYWYQQSLDQGLQFLIQYYNGEERAKGNILERFSAQQFPDLHSELNLSSLELGDSALYFCASSVTAGALQETQYFGPGTRLLVL.

The gene calls are TRBV30 and TRBJ2-2; D may correspond to TRBD1 or TRBD2 (5 bases each). CDR1 is GTSNPN and CDR2 is SVGIG in the germline V gene (reference sequence). V was clipped by 4 bases and J by 1 base, with 10 bases between them. The CDR3 is 14 residues long. CDR3 sequence (DNA): TGTGCCTGGAAGGGGACCATGAACACCGGGGAGCTGTTTTTT. Its protein product is CAWKGTMNTGELFF.

This clone was counted a few times. The chain links TRBV19 to TRBJ2-2; D uncertain. Trimming left V 3 bases short and J 1 base short, with 12 bases between. There are 16 residues in the CDR3. Germline V gene sequence: CDR1 LNHDA, CDR2 SQIVND (reference sequence). The CDR3 region has the DNA TGTGCCAGTAGTATTGAAGGCTTGGTGAACACCGGGGAGCTGTTTTTT. Translation: CASSIEGLVNTGELFF.

CDR3 amino acids: CASSPQGNSPLHF. The DNA of the CDR3 is TGTGCCAGCAGCCCCCAGGGGAATTCACCCCTCCACTTT. The rearrangement joins TRBV7-2 to TRBJ1-6; TRBD1 is a possible D gene (6 bases). Germline CDR1 is SGHTA and CDR2 is FQGNSA. The CDR3 has 13 amino acids. The ends were cut back, 5 bases at V and 7 bases at J, with 9 bases in the middle.

The chain links TRBV30 to TRBJ1-2, with a possible D match to TRBD1 (6 bases). Germline values: CDR1 GTSNPN, CDR2 SVGIG (reference sequence). This CDR3 is built from 12 residues. CDR3 loop: CTYRVKSGGYTF. Written as DNA, the CDR3 is TGTACCTACAGGGTAAAGTCAGGCGGCTACACCTTC.

The chain uses TRBV2 and TRBJ2-2, with D hard to call. Germline loops: CDR1 SNHLY, CDR2 FYNNEI. V dropped 3 bases and J dropped 6 bases, with 8 bases sitting between them. There are 13 residues in the CDR3. The CDR3 DNA sequence: TGTGCCAGCAGTGACTACGCGCCCGGGGAGCTGTTTTTT. Translated, it gives CASSDYAPGELFF.

The chain has TRBV10-3 and TRBJ2-1, with D perhaps matching TRBD2 (5 bases). The germline V and J ends were trimmed by 7 bases and 6 bases, with 13 bases remaining between them. In germline, CDR1 is ENHRY, CDR2 SYGVKD. The CDR3 sequence is 13 residues long. The CDR3 DNA is TGTGCCATCACCCCCGGACTCTCCAATGAGCAGTTCTTC. This sequence encodes CAITPGLSNEQFF.

This clone occurred a few times. V and J are TRBV7-9 and TRBJ2-1; 12 nucleotides match TRBD2. This CDR3 is built from 14 residues. Trimming at V came to 4 bases and at J to 8 bases, leaving 3 bases not matched to a gene. The germline V gene has CDR1 SEHNR and CDR2 FQNEAQ (reference sequence). Here the CDR3 DNA reads TGTGCCAGCAGCTCGGGACTAGCGGGCGATGAGCAGTTCTTC. It yields the protein CASSSGLAGDEQFF.